Listed below are T cell receptor beta chains from one sample, sequenced in a study of siplizumab effects on memory and regulatory T cells. Here immunoSEQ multiplex PCR was the method, and the copy in TCRdb shows in-frame clones only, minus some. Among around 110,000 clones listed, approximately 94% were seen once. The specimen was non-Treg CD4+ T cells sorted from blood. These receptors were obtained from a human donor in good health. CDR3s include the opening cysteine and the closing phenylalanine or tryptophan.

v_gene	CDR3aa
TRBV10-3	CAIRRPGEGSPLHF
TRBV2	CASTGDGNTIYF
TRBV10-1	CASSDRDPGELFF
TRBV6-6	CASSSISGGAPYEQYF
TRBV6-5	CASTIQDGINYGYTF
TRBV7-2	CASSFTSGGLADTQYF
TRBV14	CASSQGRGTEAFF
TRBV19	CASSSGTGSAFF
TRBV10-3	CAISGTGLETQYF
TRBV14	CASSPGQYGYTF
TRBV20-1	CSGPLGDIQYF
TRBV7-8	CASSLASGGREYNSPLHF
TRBV27	CASSSRTGRGYEQYF
TRBV19	CASSPKGRSPNTEAFF
TRBV28	CASSLGMDRLFGELFF
TRBV19	CASSMTAYEQYF